The rows below give T cell receptor beta chains drawn from one sample of a study of siplizumab effects on memory and regulatory T cells. Only in-frame clones appear in the TCRdb table, and some are missing; sequencing was by immunoSEQ multiplex PCR. The sample lists more than 60,000 clones, 90% to 98% occurring once. Sequenced sample: naive CD8+ T cells sorted from blood. The receptors stem from a human donor in good health. CDR3s include the opening cysteine and the closing phenylalanine or tryptophan. A D gene is named only where the DNA matches it firmly. Only some rows state a clone size, as once, few, many or a class for expanded clones.

NA | TRBJ2-3 | NA | TRBV5-1 | TGCGCCAGCAGCTTGGCCATAAAGGGTTCTAGCACAGATACGCAGTATTTT | CASSLAIKGSSTDTQYF
NA | TRBJ1-1 | NA | TRBV18 | TGTGCCAGCTCGGAGAAGGGGGGTGAGGACACTGAAGCTTTCTTT | CASSEKGGEDTEAFF
TRBD2 | TRBJ2-1 | NA | TRBV9 | TGTGCCAGCAGCGGTACTAGCGGGGGCCTCCTAGGCAATGAGCAGTTCTTC | CASSGTSGGLLGNEQFF
NA | TRBJ2-1 | NA | TRBV9 | TGTGCCAGCAGGGGAGACAATGAGCAGTTCTTC | CASRGDNEQFF
NA | TRBJ1-1 | NA | TRBV7-9 | TGTGCCAGCAGCTTAGGGGTGGCGGAAGCTTTCTTT | CASSLGVAEAFF
TRBD2 | TRBJ2-2 | NA | TRBV6-4 | TGTGCCAGCAGTGCCGCCGGGGGGGCCTCCGGGGAGCTGTTTTTT | CASSAAGGASGELFF
NA | TRBJ1-1 | NA | TRBV6-5 | TGTGCCAGCAGTCTAACAGGGCTGGCTGAAGCTTTCTTT | CASSLTGLAEAFF
NA | TRBJ1-2 | NA | TRBV30 | TGTGCCTGGAGTAGTCAGGGCCTAGGCTACACCTTC | CAWSSQGLGYTF
TRBD1 | TRBJ1-1 | NA | TRBV7-7 | TGTGCCAGCAGCCCCGAACCGGGACAGGGAAACACTGAAGCTTTCTTT | CASSPEPGQGNTEAFF
NA | TRBJ2-1 | NA | TRBV19 | TGTGCCAGTAGCCAGGGGACCTACAATGAGCAGTTCTTC | CASSQGTYNEQFF
NA | TRBJ2-1 | NA | TRBV9 | TGTGCCAGCAGCGTACTCACGGGGGGCAATGATGAGCAGTTCTTC | CASSVLTGGNDEQFF
NA | TRBJ1-1 | once | TRBV6-5 | TGTGCCAGCATCCCCCCTCAACGTACGCCTGAAGCTTTCTTT | CASIPPQRTPEAFF
NA | TRBJ1-5 | NA | TRBV5-8 | TGTGCCAGCAGCAAGGGACAAAATAGCAATCAGCCCCAGCATTTT | CASSKGQNSNQPQHF
TRBD2 | TRBJ2-1 | NA | TRBV15 | TGTGCCACCCTCGGGGGGAACAATGAGCAGTTCTTC | CATLGGNNEQFF
TRBD1 | TRBJ2-1 | NA | TRBV9 | TGTGCCAGCAGCCCATGGACAGGGGACGAGCAGTTCTTC | CASSPWTGDEQFF
NA | TRBJ2-3 | NA | TRBV7-3 | TGTGCCAGCAGCTTAACGACAGGGTACGGGGGAGATACGCAGTATTTT | CASSLTTGYGGDTQYF
NA | TRBJ1-5 | NA | TRBV30 | TGTGCCTGGAGTCAAGGTAGTAGTCAGCCCCAGCATTTT | CAWSQGSSQPQHF
NA | TRBJ1-1 | NA | TRBV9 | TGTGCCAGCAGCGGGGGTGGGTACACTGAAGCTTTCTTT | CASSGGGYTEAFF
TRBD1 | TRBJ2-7 | once | TRBV5-1 | TGCGCCAGCAGCGACCCGGGACAGGGGGCCTACGAGCAGTACTTC | CASSDPGQGAYEQYF
TRBD2 | TRBJ2-1 | NA | TRBV7-2 | TGTGCCAGCAGCTTAGTAGCGGGAGCGTACAATGAGCAGTTCTTC | CASSLVAGAYNEQFF
TRBD1 | TRBJ1-5 | NA | TRBV9 | TGTGCCAGCAGTTCCGGGACAGCCAATCAGCCCCAGCATTTT | CASSSGTANQPQHF
NA | TRBJ2-6 | NA | TRBV27 | TGTGCCAGCAGTTCCCCGACAGCCCCCTCTGGGGCCAACGTCCTGACTTTC | CASSSPTAPSGANVLTF
TRBD1 | TRBJ2-3 | NA | TRBV15 | TGTGCCACCAGCGAAACAGGGGGGAGACCGTCCTCCGATACGCAGTATTTT | CATSETGGRPSSDTQYF
NA | TRBJ1-4 | NA | TRBV11-2 | TGTGCCAGCAGCCCAGATGGGGGGGGTAGTGAAAAACTGTTTTTT | CASSPDGGGSEKLFF
NA | TRBJ2-1 | NA | TRBV15 | TGTGCCACCAGCAGGGAACGGGACTCCAATGAGCAGTTCTTC | CATSRERDSNEQFF
TRBD2 | TRBJ2-5 | once | TRBV10-1 | TGCGCCAGCAGTGAGACTAGCGGGGCAGAGACCCAGTACTTC | CASSETSGAETQYF
TRBD1 | TRBJ1-5 | NA | TRBV12-5 | TGTGCTAGTGGTTTAAGGGGGCCGGATTATAGCAATCAGCCCCAGCATTTT | CASGLRGPDYSNQPQHF
NA | TRBJ2-5 | NA | TRBV27 | TGTGCCAGCAGTTTATCCGTCACGACCCAAGAGACCCAGTACTTC | CASSLSVTTQETQYF
NA | TRBJ2-1 | NA | TRBV6-6 | TGTGCCAGCAGTTACTCGAACCCAGGGTGGAATGAGCAGTTCTTC | CASSYSNPGWNEQFF
NA | TRBJ2-7 | NA | TRBV4-1 | TGCGCCAGCAGCCTGGGGCTGGTAGACGAGCAGTACTTC | CASSLGLVDEQYF
TRBD1 | TRBJ1-1 | once | TRBV29-1 | TGCAGCGCCCCTGGCCAGGGGGCCAGCAACACTGAAGCTTTCTTT | CSAPGQGASNTEAFF
TRBD1 | TRBJ1-5 | NA | TRBV28 | TGTGCCAGCTATTCCGTAATCTCTCGACAGGGGTATAGCAATCAGCCCCAGCATTTT | CASYSVISRQGYSNQPQHF
NA | TRBJ1-6 | once | TRBV28 | TGTGCCAGCAGCTTAGCCCGGGCCTACAGCTCCTATAATTCACCCCTCCACTTT | CASSLARAYSSYNSPLHF
TRBD1 | TRBJ1-3 | NA | TRBV7-6 | TGTGCCAGCAGCGGGGGGACAGCCTCTGGAAACACCATATATTTT | CASSGGTASGNTIYF
NA | TRBJ2-1 | NA | TRBV19 | TGTGCCAGTACCCCGGGACTTTTGACGGAGCAGTTCTTC | CASTPGLLTEQFF
NA | TRBJ1-2 | once | TRBV9 | TGTGCCAGCAGTTCCTCGAGAGGACCGGAGTATGGCTACACCTTC | CASSSSRGPEYGYTF
TRBD2 | TRBJ2-3 | NA | TRBV11-1 | TGTGCCAGCAGCTTAGCGCTCCTAGCGGGGATGGCAGATACGCAGTATTTT | CASSLALLAGMADTQYF
TRBD1 | TRBJ2-1 | NA | TRBV5-1 | TGCGCCAGCAGCTTGGAGGGACAGGGTGTGGATGAGCAGTTCTTC | CASSLEGQGVDEQFF
NA | TRBJ2-5 | NA | TRBV27 | TGTGCCAGCAGTCCAGGACTGGGGGGGACCCAGTACTTC | CASSPGLGGTQYF
NA | TRBJ2-5 | NA | TRBV6-5 | TGTGCCAGCAGGCGTCCGGGACCACAGGAGACCCAGTACTTC | CASRRPGPQETQYF
NA | TRBJ1-1 | once | TRBV5-4 | TGTGCCAGCAGCTCATGGGGCAGGGGAATATATGAAGCTTTCTTT | CASSSWGRGIYEAFF
TRBD2 | TRBJ2-5 | NA | TRBV7-6 | TGTGCCAGCAGCGGGACTAGCGGGGGAGGGGAGACCCAGTACTTC | CASSGTSGGGETQYF
NA | TRBJ2-1 | once | TRBV19 | TGTGCCAGTAGTCCTGACTCCTACAATGAGCAGTTCTTC | CASSPDSYNEQFF
TRBD2 | TRBJ2-1 | NA | TRBV6-4 | TGTGCCAGCAGTGACACCGGGACTAGCGACTACAATGAGCAGTTCTTC | CASSDTGTSDYNEQFF
NA | TRBJ2-3 | NA | TRBV13 | TGTGCCAGCAGCTTAGGAACGGGAGATACGCAGTATTTT | CASSLGTGDTQYF
TRBD1 | TRBJ2-1 | NA | TRBV12-5 | TGTGCTAGTGGTTTGGGGACAGGGGCCTACAATGAGCAGTTCTTC | CASGLGTGAYNEQFF
TRBD1 | TRBJ1-6 | NA | TRBV19 | TGTGCCAGTAGTAGGGACAGGAATTCACCCCTCCACTTT | CASSRDRNSPLHF
NA | TRBJ1-5 | NA | TRBV2 | TGTGCCAGCAGTGACAGTTCCCCAAGTAGCAATCAGCCCCAGCATTTT | CASSDSSPSSNQPQHF
NA | TRBJ1-3 | NA | TRBV5-4 | TGTGCCAGCAGCTTGGACGGTAGCTCTGGAAACACCATATATTTT | CASSLDGSSGNTIYF
NA | TRBJ2-3 | NA | TRBV7-9 | TGTGCCAGCAGTTACCTGGACACAGATACGCAGTATTTT | CASSYLDTDTQYF
NA | TRBJ1-1 | NA | TRBV19 | TGTGCCAGTTGGGGAGGGGGGGCTGAAGCTTTCTTT | CASWGGGAEAFF
NA | TRBJ2-5 | NA | TRBV6-4 | TGTGCCAGCAGTGACGGCTTCGGGGGCAGGGAGACCCAGTACTTC | CASSDGFGGRETQYF
NA | TRBJ2-7 | NA | TRBV4-2 | TGTGCCAGCAGCCAACCCCTGACCGGGGGCGGATCCTACGAGCAGTACTTC | CASSQPLTGGGSYEQYF
NA | TRBJ2-5 | NA | TRBV7-9 | TGTGCCAGCAGCGCCCTGGGACGGGGGGCGTCGGTAGAGACCCAGTACTTC | CASSALGRGASVETQYF
TRBD1 | TRBJ2-7 | NA | TRBV7-9 | TGTGCCAGCAGCTTCCGGGACAGCTCCTACGAGCAGTACTTC | CASSFRDSSYEQYF